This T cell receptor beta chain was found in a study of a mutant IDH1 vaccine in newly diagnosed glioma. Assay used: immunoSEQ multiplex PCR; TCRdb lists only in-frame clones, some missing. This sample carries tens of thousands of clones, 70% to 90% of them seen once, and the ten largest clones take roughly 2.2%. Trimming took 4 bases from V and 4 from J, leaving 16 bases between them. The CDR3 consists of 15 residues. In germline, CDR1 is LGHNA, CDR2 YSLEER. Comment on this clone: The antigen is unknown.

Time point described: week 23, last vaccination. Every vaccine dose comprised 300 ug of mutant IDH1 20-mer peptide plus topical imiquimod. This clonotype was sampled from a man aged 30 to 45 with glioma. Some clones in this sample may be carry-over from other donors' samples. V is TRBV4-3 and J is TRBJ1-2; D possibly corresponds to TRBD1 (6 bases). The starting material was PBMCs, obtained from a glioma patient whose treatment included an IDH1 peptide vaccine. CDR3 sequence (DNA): TGCGCCAGCAGCCCACCGGGGGGCGAGACCTATGGCTACACCTTC. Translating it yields CASSPPGGETYGYTF.